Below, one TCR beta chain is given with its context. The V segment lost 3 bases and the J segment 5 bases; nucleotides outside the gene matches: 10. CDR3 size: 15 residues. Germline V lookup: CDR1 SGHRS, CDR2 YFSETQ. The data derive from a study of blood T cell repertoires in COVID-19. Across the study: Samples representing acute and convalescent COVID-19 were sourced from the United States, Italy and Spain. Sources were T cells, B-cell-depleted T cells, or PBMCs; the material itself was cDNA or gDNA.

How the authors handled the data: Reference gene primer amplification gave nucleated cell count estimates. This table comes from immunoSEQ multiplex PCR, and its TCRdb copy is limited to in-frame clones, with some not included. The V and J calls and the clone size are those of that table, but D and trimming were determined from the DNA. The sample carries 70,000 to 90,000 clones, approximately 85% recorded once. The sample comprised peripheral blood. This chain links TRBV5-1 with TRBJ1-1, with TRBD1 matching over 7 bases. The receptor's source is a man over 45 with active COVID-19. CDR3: CASSYQQGIGTEAFF. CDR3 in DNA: TGCGCCAGCAGCTACCAACAGGGGATAGGAACTGAAGCTTTCTTT.